This TCR beta chain comes out of a study of shared clonotypes between healthy human individuals. A word on this clone: Its antigen is unknown.

Trimming cost V 4 bases and J 9 bases, with 16 bases left between them. This CDR3 spans 14 amino acids. Germline V lookup: CDR1 SGHRS, CDR2 YFSETQ. Authors' data handling: For the immunoSEQ data, sequences were junction-only without quality scores, so filtering differed. The data were produced by immunoSEQ multiplex PCR, yet TCRdb's version contains in-frame clones alone and is incomplete. The DNA gave D and trimming, while V, J and clone size come from that table. This table has around 500,000 clones, 70% to 80% appearing once. Findings of the study overall: Owing to a small donor count, the genetic and exposure-history diversity represented was limited.

The sequencing sample was made of PBMCs. V is TRBV5-1 and J is TRBJ2-2, with D unclear. The source is a woman in her 40s in good health. Some clones in this sample may be carry-over from other donors' samples. The CDR3 spells CASSAVSEVRELFF. CDR3 bases: TGCGCCAGCAGCGCCGTTTCCGAAGTAAGGGAGCTGTTTTTT.